The sample holds a few counts of the clone carrying this T cell receptor beta chain. The antigen is not known. The data are from a study of CD8 T cells in ankylosing spondylitis. General study findings and limits: Matched synovial fluid from ankylosing spondylitis patients was reported to be enriched for disease-linked clones.

Germline lookup yields CDR1 SGHAT and CDR2 FQNNGV. Trimming took off 4 bases at V and 0 bases at J, with 14 bases between the two ends. The CDR3 loop spans 16 amino acids. With molecular barcodes, quantitative 5'-RACE was used to make the TCR beta libraries. TCRdb processed the 5' RACE reads anew with MiXCR; each CDR3 protein has one entry. This table has a few hundred thousand distinct CDR3 sequences, 15% to 20% appearing once. The receptor was isolated from a male donor with ankylosing spondylitis or in good health (not recorded which). The chain uses TRBV11-2 and TRBJ2-3; D is undetermined. The specimen sequenced was blood, either unsorted or a sorted T cell fraction (not recorded which). As DNA, the CDR3 is TGTGCCAGCAGCTGGGGTGAACTAACTAGCACAGATACGCAGTATTTT. Translating gives CASSWGELTSTDTQYF. Complete variable domain (other parts from reference TRBV11-2 and TRBJ2-3): EAGVAQSPRYKIIEKRQSVAFWCNPISGHATLYWYQQILGQGPKLLIQFQNNGVVDDSQLPKDRFSAERLKGVDSTLKIQPAKLEDSAVYLCASSWGELTSTDTQYFGPGTRLTVL.